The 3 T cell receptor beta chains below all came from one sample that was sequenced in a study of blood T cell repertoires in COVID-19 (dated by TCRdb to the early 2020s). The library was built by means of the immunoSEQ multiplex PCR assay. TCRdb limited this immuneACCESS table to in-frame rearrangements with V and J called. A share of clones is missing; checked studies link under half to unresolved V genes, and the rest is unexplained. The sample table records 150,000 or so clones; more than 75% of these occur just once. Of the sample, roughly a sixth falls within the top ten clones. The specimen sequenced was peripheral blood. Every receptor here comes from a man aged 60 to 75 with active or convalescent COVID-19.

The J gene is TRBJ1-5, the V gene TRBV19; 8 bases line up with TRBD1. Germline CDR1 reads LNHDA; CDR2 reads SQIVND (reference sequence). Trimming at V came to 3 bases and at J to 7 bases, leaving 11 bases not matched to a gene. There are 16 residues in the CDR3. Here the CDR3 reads CASSITDRGLGQPQHF. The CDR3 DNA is TGTGCCAGTAGTATTACCGACAGGGGTTTGGGCCAGCCCCAGCATTTT. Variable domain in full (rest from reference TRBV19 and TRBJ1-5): DGGITQSPKYLFRKEGQNVTLSCEQNLNHDAMYWYRQDPGQGLRLIYYSQIVNDFQKGDIAEGYSVSREKKESFPLTVTSAQKNPTAFYLCASSITDRGLGQPQHFGDGTRLSIL.

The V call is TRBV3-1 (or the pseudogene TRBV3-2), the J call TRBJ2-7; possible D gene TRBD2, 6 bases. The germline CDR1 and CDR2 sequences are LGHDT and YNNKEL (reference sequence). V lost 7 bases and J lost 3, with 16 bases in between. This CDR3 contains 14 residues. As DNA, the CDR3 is TGTGCCAGCACCGCGGGGCGGGACCGCTACGAGCAGTACTTC. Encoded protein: CASTAGRDRYEQYF.

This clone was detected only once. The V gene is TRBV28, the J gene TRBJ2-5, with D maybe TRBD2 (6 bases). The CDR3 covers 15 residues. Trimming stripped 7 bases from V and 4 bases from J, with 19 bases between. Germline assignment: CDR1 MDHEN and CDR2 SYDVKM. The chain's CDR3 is CASTPWQEGGETQYF. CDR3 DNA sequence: TGTGCCAGCACACCCTGGCAGGAGGGAGGAGAGACCCAGTACTTC.